This is a list of T cell receptor beta chains from one sample in a study of memory CD4+ T cells and cytomegalovirus serostatus. Data came from immunoSEQ multiplex PCR; TCRdb stores just in-frame clones and leaves some out. The sample includes 55,000 to 65,000 clones, about 80% of them seen just once. Sequencing was carried out using memory CD4+ T cells from blood. All receptors derive from an adult in good health and CMV-seronegative. Both conserved end residues are part of each CDR3. The D gene is left open where the match is weak. A clone size is listed for some rows: how often the clone was seen (once, few, many), or a class if it is expanded.

TRBV5-1	TRBJ1-3	medium-sized	NA	CASSGASSGNTIYF	TGCGCCAGCAGCGGGGCTAGCTCTGGAAACACCATATATTTT
TRBV29-1	TRBJ1-1	few	NA	CSVEAQGGNTEAFF	TGCAGCGTTGAAGCTCAGGGTGGCAACACTGAAGCTTTCTTT
TRBV5-8	TRBJ1-4	NA	TRBD1	CASSFPTGWPFATNEKLFF	TGTGCCAGCAGCTTCCCGACAGGGTGGCCCTTTGCAACTAATGAAAAACTGTTTTTT
TRBV11-2	TRBJ2-7	NA	TRBD1	CASSLGTVYEQYF	TGTGCCAGCAGCCTTGGGACAGTCTACGAGCAGTACTTC
TRBV9	TRBJ1-1	NA	NA	CASSARSGVTEAFF	TGTGCCAGCAGCGCCCGTTCGGGTGTGACTGAAGCTTTCTTT
TRBV7-3	TRBJ2-7	NA	TRBD2	CASSSSGSYEQYF	TGTGCCAGCAGCTCTAGCGGCTCCTACGAGCAGTACTTC
TRBV27	TRBJ2-5	NA	TRBD1	CASRQGTVETQYF	TGTGCCAGCAGGCAAGGGACAGTCGAGACCCAGTACTTC
TRBV19	TRBJ1-4	NA	NA	CASSIDRGTDSLFF	TGTGCCAGTAGTATAGATCGGGGGACCGACAGCCTGTTTTTT
TRBV11-2	TRBJ2-5	NA	NA	CASSLGRRLETQYF	TGTGCCAGCAGCTTAGGCCGCAGGTTGGAGACCCAGTACTTC
TRBV27	TRBJ1-6	NA	NA	CASSLMRESSPLHF	TGTGCCAGCAGTTTAATGCGGGAGAGTTCACCCCTCCACTTT
TRBV18	TRBJ1-6	NA	TRBD1	CASSPSAGTGYSPLHF	TGTGCCAGCTCACCCTCGGCCGGGACAGGGTATTCACCCCTCCACTTT
TRBV6-6	TRBJ2-7	NA	NA	CASSSSGTRLYEQYF	TGTGCCAGCAGTTCAAGTGGGACACGACTCTACGAGCAGTACTTC
TRBV5-1	TRBJ2-3	NA	TRBD1	CASSLTGGRGTDTQYF	TGCGCCAGCAGTCTTACAGGGGGCCGGGGCACAGATACGCAGTATTTT
TRBV7-3	TRBJ1-6	NA	NA	CASSPGYNSPLHF	TGTGCCAGCAGCCCCGGTTATAATTCACCCCTCCACTTT
TRBV7-2	TRBJ2-5	NA	NA	CASSSAPTQYF	TGTGCCAGCAGCTCCGCCCCGACCCAGTACTTC
TRBV7-6	TRBJ1-5	NA	NA	CASSRIQGNQPQHF	TGTGCCAGCAGCCGGATCCAGGGCAATCAGCCCCAGCATTTT
TRBV30	TRBJ1-5	NA	TRBD1	CAWTPGGNQPQHF	TGTGCCTGGACTCCAGGGGGAAATCAGCCCCAGCATTTT
TRBV19	TRBJ1-1	medium-sized	NA	CASSKNTEAFF	TGTGCCAGTAGTAAGAACACTGAAGCTTTCTTT
TRBV19	TRBJ1-5	NA	NA	CASGGPPGSNQPQHF	TGTGCCAGTGGGGGGCCTCCGGGAAGCAATCAGCCCCAGCATTTT
TRBV7-2	TRBJ1-3	NA	NA	CASSPPRGLGNTIYF	TGTGCCAGCAGCCCCCCCCGGGGTTTAGGAAACACCATATATTTT
TRBV6-5	TRBJ1-4	NA	NA	CASSYSTRLEKLFF	TGTGCCAGCAGTTACTCGACCAGGCTTGAAAAACTGTTTTTT
TRBV4-2	TRBJ1-6	NA	NA	CASSQDSAGVSPLHF	TGTGCCAGCAGCCAAGATTCGGCAGGGGTATCACCCCTCCACTTT
TRBV7-9	TRBJ1-5	NA	NA	CASSAPGDANQPQHF	TGTGCCAGCAGCGCCCCAGGGGACGCCAATCAGCCCCAGCATTTT
TRBV2	TRBJ2-4	NA	NA	CASISGSGNIQYF	TGTGCCAGCATTAGCGGCTCCGGGAACATTCAGTACTTC
TRBV28	TRBJ1-1	few	NA	CASRGGDQGWNTEAFF	TGTGCCAGCAGAGGGGGGGACCAAGGTTGGAACACTGAAGCTTTCTTT
TRBV11-3	TRBJ1-6	NA	NA	CASSLVDVWNSPLHF	TGTGCCAGCAGCTTAGTCGATGTATGGAATTCACCCCTCCACTTT
TRBV7-2	TRBJ2-5	NA	NA	CASSLGGGREETQYF	TGTGCCAGCAGCTTAGGGGGGGGGCGCGAAGAGACCCAGTACTTC
TRBV2	TRBJ2-2	NA	TRBD2	CASTSGGARTGELFF	TGTGCCAGCACCTCGGGGGGGGCGCGGACCGGGGAGCTGTTTTTT
TRBV11-2	TRBJ2-7	NA	TRBD2	CASSYGTSGGKYEQYF	TGTGCCAGCAGCTACGGGACTAGCGGGGGGAAATACGAGCAGTACTTC
TRBV7-9	TRBJ1-2	NA	NA	CASSAGRTGGYTF	TGTGCCAGCAGCGCCGGGCGCACCGGAGGCTACACCTTC
TRBV27	TRBJ2-6	NA	NA	CASSLTGLGANVLTF	TGTGCCAGCAGTCTGACAGGTTTGGGGGCCAACGTCCTGACTTTC
TRBV6-1	TRBJ1-6	NA	TRBD1	CASSVGGQHNSPLHF	TGTGCCAGCAGTGTTGGGGGACAGCATAATTCACCCCTCCACTTT
TRBV5-5	TRBJ1-2	NA	NA	CASSLNRYGYTF	TGTGCCAGCAGCTTGAACCGCTATGGCTACACCTTC
TRBV28	TRBJ1-6	NA	TRBD1	CASRTLSGQYNSPLHF	TGTGCCAGCAGGACCCTCTCGGGACAGTATAATTCACCCCTCCACTTT
TRBV7-9	TRBJ1-5	NA	TRBD1	CASSQGQGNQPQHF	TGTGCCAGCAGCCAGGGACAGGGGAATCAGCCCCAGCATTTT
TRBV27	TRBJ1-2	once	NA	CASSLRGGNYGYTF	TGTGCCAGCAGTTTAAGGGGGGGGAACTATGGCTACACCTTC
TRBV28	TRBJ1-5	NA	TRBD1	CASSPGTGSQPQHF	TGTGCCAGCAGTCCAGGGACAGGGTCACAGCCCCAGCATTTT
TRBV6-5	TRBJ1-1	NA	NA	CASSYNRGVTEAFF	TGTGCCAGCAGTTACAACAGAGGGGTGACTGAAGCTTTCTTT
TRBV14	TRBJ1-1	few	NA	CASSPRIPGQNTEAFF	TGTGCCAGCAGCCCACGGATCCCGGGACAGAACACTGAAGCTTTCTTT
TRBV7-2	TRBJ2-1	NA	NA	CASSFRRDFYNEQFF	TGTGCCAGCAGCTTCCGGCGGGACTTTTACAATGAGCAGTTCTTC